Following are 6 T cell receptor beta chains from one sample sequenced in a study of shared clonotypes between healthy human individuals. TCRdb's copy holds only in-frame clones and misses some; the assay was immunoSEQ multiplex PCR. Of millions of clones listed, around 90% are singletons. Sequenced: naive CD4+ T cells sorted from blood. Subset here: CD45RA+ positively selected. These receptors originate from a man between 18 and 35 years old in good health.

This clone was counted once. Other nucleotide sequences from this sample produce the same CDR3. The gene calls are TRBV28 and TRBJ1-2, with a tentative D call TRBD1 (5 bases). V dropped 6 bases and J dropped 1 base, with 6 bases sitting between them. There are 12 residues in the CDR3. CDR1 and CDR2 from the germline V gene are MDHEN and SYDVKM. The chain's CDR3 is CASSDSNYGYTF. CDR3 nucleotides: TGTGCCAGCAGCGACAGTAACTATGGCTACACCTTC.

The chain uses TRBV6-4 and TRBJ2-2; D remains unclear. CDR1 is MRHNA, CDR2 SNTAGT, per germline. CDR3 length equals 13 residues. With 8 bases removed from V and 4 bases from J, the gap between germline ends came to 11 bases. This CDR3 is CASGRTFTGELFF. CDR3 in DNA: TGTGCCAGCGGGCGGACCTTCACCGGGGAGCTGTTTTTT.

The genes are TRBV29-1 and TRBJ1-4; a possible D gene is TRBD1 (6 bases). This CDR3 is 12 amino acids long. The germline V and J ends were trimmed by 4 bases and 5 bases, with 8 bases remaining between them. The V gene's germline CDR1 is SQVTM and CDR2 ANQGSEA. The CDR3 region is CSVVRGNEKLFF. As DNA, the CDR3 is TGCAGCGTTGTCAGGGGAAATGAAAAACTGTTTTTT.

CDR3 amino acids: CASRTPGQGSEKLFF. Written as DNA, the CDR3 is TGTGCCAGTAGGACGCCGGGACAGGGAAGTGAAAAACTGTTTTTT. The genes are TRBV19 and TRBJ1-4, with TRBD1 matching 9 bases. V shed 6 bases and J 7 bases; nucleotides not matched to a gene: 9. The CDR3 is 15 amino acids. CDR1 and CDR2 (germline): LNHDA, SQIVND (reference sequence).

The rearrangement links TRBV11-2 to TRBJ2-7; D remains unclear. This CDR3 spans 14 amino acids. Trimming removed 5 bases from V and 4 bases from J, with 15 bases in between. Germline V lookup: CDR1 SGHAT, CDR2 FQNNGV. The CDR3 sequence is CASSAMGSTYEQYF. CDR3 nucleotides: TGTGCCAGCAGCGCCATGGGCAGTACTTACGAGCAGTACTTC.

The CDR3 region has the DNA TGCGCCAGCAGCTCGCCGGGTCACACTGAAGCTTTCTTT. This codes for CASSSPGHTEAFF. The V call is TRBV5-1, the J call TRBJ1-1, with D unresolved. Looked up from germline, CDR1 is SGHRS and CDR2 is YFSETQ. Deletions cut 3 bases from V and 3 bases from J, with 9 bases between. The CDR3 runs 13 residues.